This is a list of T cell receptor beta chains from one sample in a study of blood T cell repertoires in COVID-19. Profiling relied on immunoSEQ multiplex PCR, and the TCRdb table lists in-frame clones only, not all of them. The repertoire holds 45,000 to 65,000 clones, with 78% as singletons. The specimen sequenced was peripheral blood. The receptors shown here come from a human donor in a cohort sampled during active COVID-19. The CDR3 runs from the conserved cysteine through the conserved F or W. A D gene is named only where the DNA matches it firmly. Size is stated for part of the rows, as once, few or many counts, or as a class when the clone is expanded.

v_gene	d_gene	abundance	j_gene	CDR3aa	CDR3nt
TRBV19	NA	NA	TRBJ2-7	CASSEGHRVGEQYF	TGTGCCAGTAGTGAGGGACACCGGGTCGGCGAGCAGTACTTC
TRBV5-1	NA	once	TRBJ1-4	CASSSTGNEKLFF	TGCGCCAGCAGCTCAACGGGTAATGAAAAACTGTTTTTT
TRBV6-5	TRBD1	NA	TRBJ2-5	CASSSGTGGRETQYF	TGTGCCAGCAGTTCCGGGACAGGGGGCCGGGAGACCCAGTACTTC
TRBV11-3	TRBD1	NA	TRBJ1-1	CASSPGQGLGEAFF	TGTGCCAGCAGCCCCGGACAGGGTCTGGGTGAAGCTTTCTTT
TRBV2	NA	NA	TRBJ2-7	CASSPSVYEQYF	TGTGCCAGCAGTCCTTCCGTTTACGAGCAGTACTTC
TRBV18	NA	NA	TRBJ2-2	CASSPPASGTNTGELFF	TGTGCCAGCTCACCACCGGCATCCGGGACGAACACCGGGGAGCTGTTTTTT
TRBV27	NA	many	TRBJ2-7	CASSRRQGGGEQYF	TGTGCCAGCAGTCGCCGTCAGGGGGGCGGCGAGCAGTACTTC
TRBV11-2	NA	NA	TRBJ1-6	CASSPDRGSPLHF	TGTGCCAGCAGCCCCGACCGGGGTTCACCCCTCCACTTT
TRBV6-5	NA	NA	TRBJ1-1	CASVRGITEAFF	TGTGCCAGCGTCCGAGGGATCACTGAAGCTTTCTTT
TRBV5-4	TRBD1	NA	TRBJ1-4	CASQDRGATNEKLFF	TGTGCCAGCCAGGACAGGGGAGCAACTAATGAAAAACTGTTTTTT
TRBV5-5	TRBD2	NA	TRBJ2-7	CASSLAVLADTYEQYF	TGTGCCAGCAGCTTGGCTGTCCTAGCGGATACTTACGAGCAGTACTTC
TRBV2	NA	NA	TRBJ2-3	CASSGDSDTQYF	TGTGCCAGCAGTGGCGACTCTGATACGCAGTATTTT
TRBV5-1	TRBD2	NA	TRBJ2-1	CASTDSTGTRNEQFF	TGCGCCAGCACGGATTCGACCGGGACTAGGAATGAGCAGTTCTTC
TRBV28	NA	NA	TRBJ1-1	CASRSREAFF	TGTGCCAGCAGATCCCGTGAAGCTTTCTTT
TRBV6-5	TRBD1	NA	TRBJ2-4	CASSQGQNKNIQYF	TGTGCCAGCAGCCAGGGACAGAACAAAAACATTCAGTACTTC
TRBV25-1	TRBD1	NA	TRBJ1-1	CASREQGINTEAFF	TGTGCCAGCAGGGAACAGGGGATTAACACTGAAGCTTTCTTT
TRBV7-8	NA	few	TRBJ1-1	CASILSWGGNTEAFF	TGTGCCAGCATCCTAAGCTGGGGAGGCAACACTGAAGCTTTCTTT